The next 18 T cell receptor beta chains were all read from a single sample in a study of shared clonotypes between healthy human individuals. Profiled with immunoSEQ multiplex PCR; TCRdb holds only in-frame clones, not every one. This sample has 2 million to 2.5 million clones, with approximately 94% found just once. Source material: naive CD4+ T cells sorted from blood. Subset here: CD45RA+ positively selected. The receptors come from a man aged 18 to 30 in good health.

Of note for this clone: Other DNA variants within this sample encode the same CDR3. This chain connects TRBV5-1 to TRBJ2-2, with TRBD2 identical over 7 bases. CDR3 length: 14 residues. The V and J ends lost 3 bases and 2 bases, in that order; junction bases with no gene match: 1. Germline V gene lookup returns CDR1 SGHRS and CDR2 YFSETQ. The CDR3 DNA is TGCGCCAGCAGCTCTAGCGGTAACACCGGGGAGCTGTTTTTT. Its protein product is CASSSSGNTGELFF.

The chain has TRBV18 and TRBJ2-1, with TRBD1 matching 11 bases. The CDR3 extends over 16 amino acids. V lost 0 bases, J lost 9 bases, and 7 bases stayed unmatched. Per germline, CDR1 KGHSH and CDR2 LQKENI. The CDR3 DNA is TGTGCCAGCTCACCACCAAGGGGACAGGGGGTAGGTGAGCAGTTCTTC. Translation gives CASSPPRGQGVGEQFF.

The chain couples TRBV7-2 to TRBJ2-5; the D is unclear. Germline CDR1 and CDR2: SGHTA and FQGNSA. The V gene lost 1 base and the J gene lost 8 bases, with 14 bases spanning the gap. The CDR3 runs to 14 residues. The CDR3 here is CASSLGGPQATQYF. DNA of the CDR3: TGTGCCAGCAGCTTAGGTGGGCCACAAGCTACCCAGTACTTC. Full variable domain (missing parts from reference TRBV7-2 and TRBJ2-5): GAGVSQSPSNKVTEKGKDVELRCDPISGHTALYWYRQSLGQGLEFLIYFQGNSAPDKSGLPSDRFSAERTGGSVSTLTIQRTQQEDSAVYLCASSLGGPQATQYFGPGTRLLVL.

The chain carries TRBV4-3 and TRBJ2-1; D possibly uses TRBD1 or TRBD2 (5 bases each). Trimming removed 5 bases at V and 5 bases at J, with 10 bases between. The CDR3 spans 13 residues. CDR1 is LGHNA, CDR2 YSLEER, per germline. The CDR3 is CASSVEGNNEQFF. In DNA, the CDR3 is TGCGCCAGCAGCGTTGAGGGGAACAATGAGCAGTTCTTC.

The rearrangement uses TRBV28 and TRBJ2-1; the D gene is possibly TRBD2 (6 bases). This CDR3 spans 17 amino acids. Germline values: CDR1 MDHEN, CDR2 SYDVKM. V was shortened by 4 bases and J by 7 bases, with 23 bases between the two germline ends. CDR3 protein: CASSSFSWGSGRNEQFF. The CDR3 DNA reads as TGTGCCAGCAGTTCATTCTCTTGGGGGAGTGGGAGGAATGAGCAGTTCTTC.

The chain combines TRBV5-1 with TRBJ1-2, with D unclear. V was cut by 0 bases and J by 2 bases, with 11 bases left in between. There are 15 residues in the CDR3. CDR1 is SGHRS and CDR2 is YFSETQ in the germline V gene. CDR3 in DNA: TGCGCCAGCAGCTTGGGGTACGAGGAGAACTATGGCTACACCTTC. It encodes CASSLGYEENYGYTF.

CDR3 protein: CASSLVSNEQFF. The CDR3, as DNA: TGTGCCAGCAGCTTAGTGAGCAATGAGCAGTTCTTC. The gene calls are TRBV11-2 and TRBJ2-1, with no clear D. The germline V gene encodes CDR1 SGHAT and CDR2 FQNNGV. V was trimmed by 1 base and J by 6 bases, leaving 4 bases between them. The CDR3 has 12 residues.

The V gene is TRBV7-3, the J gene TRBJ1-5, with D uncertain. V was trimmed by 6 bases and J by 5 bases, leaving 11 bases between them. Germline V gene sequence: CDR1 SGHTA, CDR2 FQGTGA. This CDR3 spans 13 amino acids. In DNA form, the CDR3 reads TGTGCCAGCAGTCCCAGCGGGGATCAGCCCCAGCATTTT. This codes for CASSPSGDQPQHF. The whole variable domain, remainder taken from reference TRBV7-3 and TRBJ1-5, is GAGVSQTPSNKVTEKGKYVELRCDPISGHTALYWYRQSLGQGPEFLIYFQGTGAADDSGLPNDRFFAVRPEGSVSTLKIQRTERGDSAVYLCASSPSGDQPQHFGDGTRLSIL.

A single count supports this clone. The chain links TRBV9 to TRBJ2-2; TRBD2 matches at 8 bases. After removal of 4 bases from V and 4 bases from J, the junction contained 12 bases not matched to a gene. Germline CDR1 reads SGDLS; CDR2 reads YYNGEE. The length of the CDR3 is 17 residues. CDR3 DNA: TGTGCCAGCAGCACCGGCCGGAGCGGGGGTCTCACCGGGGAGCTGTTTTTT. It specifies CASSTGRSGGLTGELFF. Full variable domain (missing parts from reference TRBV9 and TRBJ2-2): DSGVTQTPKHLITATGQRVTLRCSPRSGDLSVYWYQQSLDQGLQFLIQYYNGEERAKGNILERFSAQQFPDLHSELNLSSLELGDSALYFCASSTGRSGGLTGELFFGEGSRLTVL.

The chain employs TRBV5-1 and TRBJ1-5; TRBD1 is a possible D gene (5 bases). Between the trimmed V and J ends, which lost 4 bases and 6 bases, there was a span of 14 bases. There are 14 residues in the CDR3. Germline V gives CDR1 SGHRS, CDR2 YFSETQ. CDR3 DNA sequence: TGCGCCAGCAGCCCGGGACTTGTCGGTCAGCCCCAGCATTTT. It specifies CASSPGLVGQPQHF.

The CDR3 spells CASSTSGANVLTF. CDR3 in DNA: TGTGCCAGCAGTACCTCTGGGGCCAACGTCCTGACTTTC. The chain is built from TRBV6-1 and TRBJ2-6; D is undetermined. The CDR3 runs to 13 residues. Germline-derived CDR1 and CDR2 are MNHNS and SASEGT. V lost 5 bases, J lost 0 bases, and 2 bases lay in between.

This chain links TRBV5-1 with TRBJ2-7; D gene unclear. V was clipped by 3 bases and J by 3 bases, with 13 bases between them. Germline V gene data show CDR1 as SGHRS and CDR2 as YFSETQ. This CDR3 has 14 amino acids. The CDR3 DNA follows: TGCGCCAGCAGCTCCGCGTACTCCCTCTACGAGCAGTACTTC. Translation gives CASSSAYSLYEQYF.

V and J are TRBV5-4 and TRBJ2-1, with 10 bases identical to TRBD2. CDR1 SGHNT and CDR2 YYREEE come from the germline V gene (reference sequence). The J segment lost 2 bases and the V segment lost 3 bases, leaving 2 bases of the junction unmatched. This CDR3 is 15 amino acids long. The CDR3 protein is CASSSGTSAYNEQFF. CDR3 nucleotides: TGTGCCAGCAGCTCCGGGACTAGCGCCTACAATGAGCAGTTCTTC.

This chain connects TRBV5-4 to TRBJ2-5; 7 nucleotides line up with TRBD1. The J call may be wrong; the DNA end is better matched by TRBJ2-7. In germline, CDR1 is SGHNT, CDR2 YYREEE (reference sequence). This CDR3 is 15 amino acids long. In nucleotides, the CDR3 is TGTGCCAGCAGCTTGAGAACAGGGGCAAGTTCCGAGCAGTACTTC. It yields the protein CASSLRTGASSEQYF.

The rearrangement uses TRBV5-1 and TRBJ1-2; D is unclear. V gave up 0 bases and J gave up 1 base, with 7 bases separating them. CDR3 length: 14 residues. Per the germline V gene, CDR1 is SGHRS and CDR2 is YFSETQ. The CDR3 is CASSLGSDNYGYTF. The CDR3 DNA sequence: TGCGCCAGCAGCTTGGGGTCAGATAACTATGGCTACACCTTC.

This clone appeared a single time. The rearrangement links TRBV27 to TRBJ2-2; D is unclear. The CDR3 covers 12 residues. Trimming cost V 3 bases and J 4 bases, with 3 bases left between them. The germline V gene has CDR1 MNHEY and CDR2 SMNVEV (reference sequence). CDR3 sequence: CASSLFTGELFF. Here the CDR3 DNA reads TGTGCCAGCAGTTTGTTCACCGGGGAGCTGTTTTTT.

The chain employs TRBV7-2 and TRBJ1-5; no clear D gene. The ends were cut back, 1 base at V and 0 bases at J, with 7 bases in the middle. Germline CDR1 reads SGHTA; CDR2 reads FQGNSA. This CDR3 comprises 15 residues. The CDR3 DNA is TGTGCCAGCAGCTTAGAGATTTTTAGCAATCAGCCCCAGCATTTT. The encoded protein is CASSLEIFSNQPQHF.

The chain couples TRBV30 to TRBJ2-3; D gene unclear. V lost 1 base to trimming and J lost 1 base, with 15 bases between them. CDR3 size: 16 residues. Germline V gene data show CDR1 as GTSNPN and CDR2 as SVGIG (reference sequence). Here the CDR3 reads CAWSADPLKRTDTQYF. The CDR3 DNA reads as TGTGCCTGGAGTGCAGACCCTCTAAAACGCACAGATACGCAGTATTTT.